This TCR beta chain originates from a study of cytomegalovirus exposure and HLA in healthy donors (TCRdb year 2017). In terms of the full investigation: The 666 repertoires of the first cohort and the 110 or so validation repertoires were produced on the same platform, according to a later analysis. The study aimed to test whether cataloging public T cell receptors could reveal signatures of past pathogen exposure. A separate validation cohort of about 110 different subjects was used in addition to the approximately 640-subject first cohort. To predict cytomegalovirus infection status, the study brought together high-throughput TCR immunosequencing, statistical association of individual TCRs with disease status, and machine learning. The paper as a whole reports these results and caveats: A later analysis lacked HLA typing for the validation cohort, so it scored co-occurrence in that cohort across all 110 or so repertoires. In both the original and validation cohorts, the classifier was reported to diagnose cytomegalovirus status with high specificity and sensitivity. The authors suggested that the approach could potentially be extended to other disease states and immunological phenotypes. Most TCR sequences were seen in very few donors, while some public TCRs were found in many individuals. Subsequent analysis determined that TCRs grouped into clusters in the first cohort also showed a tendency toward co-occurrence across the roughly 110 validation repertoires, and 94% of cluster scores exceeded 0. A few of the identified cytomegalovirus-associated TCR beta chains were confirmed in vitro to be specific for cytomegalovirus antigens. A total of fewer than 200 TCR beta chains were listed by the study as associated with cytomegalovirus.

A remark on this clone: Its recognized antigen is unknown. No quality values exist for individual bases; no much larger clone is one base distant.

Compared with germline, V lacks 0 bases and J lacks 2 bases; bases without a gene match: 0. In the germline V gene, CDR1 corresponds to LGHNA and CDR2 to YNFKEQ. The CDR3 has 16 amino acids, counting the end cysteine and phenylalanine. Only the CDR3 DNA is retained, 48 bases long and in frame from the first base. Separate from the approximately 700-subject first cohort, the validation cohort of roughly 120 subjects was the group to which the donors belonged. Libraries were constructed by the immunoSEQ multiplex PCR assay. In the paper's pipeline: A statistical classification framework was built to diagnose cytomegalovirus status from the catalog of TCR beta chain sequences. This immuneACCESS table, as held by TCRdb, lists in-frame sequences with V and J called but not all clones. Of the missing ones, under half trace to an unresolved V gene in checked studies; the others have no known cause. Clonal size and the V and J genes are those of that table, whereas D and trimming came from the DNA. The sample table contains around 140,000 clones; only one count was recorded for less than 95% of them. The leading ten clones occupy less than 2% of the sample.

The sequenced material came from PBMCs. This TCR derives from a man in his late teens or twenties in good health and CMV-seropositive. The chain is assembled from TRBV4-2 and TRBJ2-7, with 14 central nucleotides matching TRBD2. The DNA sequence follows: TGTGCCAGCAGCCAAGAGACTAGCGGGAGGGCCTACGAGCAGTACTTC. It specifies CASSQETSGRAYEQYF.